This entry describes one T cell receptor beta chain. It was with random hexamers that roughly 0.45 to 1 ug RNA was reverse transcribed. Amplification of TCR beta CDR3 used immunoSEQ multiplex PCR across 54 Vbeta and 13 Jbeta. Each CDR3 protein gets one entry after TCRdb re-called the immunoSEQ multiplex PCR reads with MiXCR. The table lists 150,000 to 160,000 distinct CDR3 sequences, nearly 97% of them singletons. The sample belongs to a study of CD8 T cells in Susac syndrome. Negative isolation yielded CD8+ and CD4+ T cells; FACS enriched TEMRA cells. Sequencing used CD8+ T cells from PBMCs. The receptor was derived from a human donor with multiple sclerosis.

The CDR3 DNA is TGTGCCAGCAGCCCCGATGACGGGGCCCAAGACGGGGAGCTGTTTTTT. This translates into CASSPDDGAQDGELFF. This chain joins TRBV7-9 and TRBJ2-2; the D call may be TRBD1 or TRBD2 (5 bases each). Per the germline V gene, CDR1 is SEHNR and CDR2 is FQNEAQ (reference sequence). This CDR3 spans 16 amino acids. Trimming cost V 5 bases and J 7 bases, with 20 bases left between them.